The clone carrying this TCR beta chain was found many times. This CDR3 is built from 15 residues. V lost 8 bases, J lost 4 bases, and 18 bases lay in between. Germline V lookup: CDR1 SGHTA, CDR2 FQGNSA. PCR was performed a second time for about 6 to 12 cycles using a sample-barcoded 5' primer and a J-beta primer mix. Each CDR3 protein gets one entry after TCRdb re-called the 5' RACE reads with MiXCR. The repertoire holds some 1.5 million distinct CDR3 sequences, with roughly 28% as singletons. This sample was included in a study of blood T cells in healthy people across ages. The sequence came from a woman between 25 and 40 years old in good health. The chain has TRBV7-2 and TRBJ2-1, with a tentative D call TRBD2 (7 bases). Sequences were obtained from blood. The CDR3 DNA reads TGTGCCAGCGGGAAGGGGGGGCCAGGGTACAATGAGCAGTTCTTC. Translated: CASGKGGPGYNEQFF. Variable domain in full (rest from reference TRBV7-2 and TRBJ2-1): GAGVSQSPSNKVTEKGKDVELRCDPISGHTALYWYRQSLGQGLEFLIYFQGNSAPDKSGLPSDRFSAERTGGSVSTLTIQRTQQEDSAVYLCASGKGGPGYNEQFFGPGTRLTVL.